Listed below are T cell receptor beta chains from one sample, sequenced in a study of OX40 agonist ivuxolimab in advanced cancers. Method: immunoSEQ multiplex PCR; TCRdb's copy keeps in-frame clones and lacks some. The sample includes more than 20,000 clones, roughly 72% of them seen just once. The sequenced sample was CD4+ or CD8+ T cells sorted from blood, obtained in a trial of the OX40 agonist ivuxolimab. The source is an adult with an advanced solid tumor such as melanoma, head and neck, liver or kidney cancer. Both conserved end residues are part of each CDR3. Fields, in order: D gene, V gene, J gene, clone size, CDR3 protein, CDR3 DNA. The D gene is left open where the match is weak. Not every row has a clone size; where given, it reads once, few, many or a size class.

NA	TRBV9	TRBJ1-2	NA	CASKREVDYGYTF	TGTGCCAGCAAGCGGGAGGTTGACTATGGCTACACCTTC
TRBD2	TRBV15	TRBJ2-5	NA	CATSRDTGTSDYQETQYF	TGTGCCACCAGCAGAGATACTGGGACTAGCGACTACCAAGAGACCCAGTACTTC
TRBD1	TRBV11-1	TRBJ2-5	NA	CASSSTGGGEETQYF	TGTGCCAGCAGCTCGACAGGGGGAGGTGAAGAGACCCAGTACTTC
TRBD1	TRBV19	TRBJ1-5	once	CASSITTDREDQPQHF	TGTGCCAGTAGTATTACCACGGACAGGGAGGATCAGCCCCAGCATTTT
NA	TRBV7-4	TRBJ2-7	NA	CASSLTYLEQYF	TGTGCCAGCAGCCTGACCTACTTGGAGCAGTACTTC
NA	TRBV19	TRBJ1-1	few	CASSLVLMNTEAFF	TGTGCCAGTAGTCTTGTTCTCATGAACACTGAAGCTTTCTTT
NA	TRBV5-6	TRBJ1-1	NA	CASSPLTTVNTEAFF	TGTGCCAGCAGCCCCCTTACTACTGTGAACACTGAAGCTTTCTTT
NA	TRBV11-2	TRBJ2-7	NA	CASSPGTNDEQYF	TGTGCCAGCAGCCCAGGCACGAATGACGAGCAGTACTTC
NA	TRBV6-5	TRBJ2-5	NA	CASSYSGGGETQYF	TGTGCCAGCAGTTACTCGGGGGGTGGCGAGACCCAGTACTTC
NA	TRBV4-1	TRBJ1-5	few	CASSQGVGRAQPQHF	TGCGCCAGCAGCCAAGGGGTCGGCAGGGCTCAGCCCCAGCATTTT
NA	TRBV29-1	TRBJ1-1	medium-sized	CSVVWPLDTEAFF	TGCAGCGTTGTCTGGCCCTTGGACACTGAAGCTTTCTTT
NA	TRBV28	TRBJ1-1	NA	CASTPMTGRTEAFF	TGTGCCAGCACCCCGATGACTGGTCGGACTGAAGCTTTCTTT
NA	TRBV6-1	TRBJ1-6	NA	CASSEIASSSSPLHF	TGTGCCAGCAGTGAGATTGCTTCTTCGAGTTCACCCCTCCACTTT
NA	TRBV5-8	TRBJ2-5	NA	CASSLFQGGQETQYF	TGTGCCAGCAGCTTATTCCAGGGGGGGCAGGAGACCCAGTACTTC
NA	TRBV9	TRBJ1-1	NA	CASSVVGKNTEAFF	TGTGCCAGCAGCGTAGTAGGCAAGAACACTGAAGCTTTCTTT
NA	TRBV7-9	TRBJ2-5	NA	CASSPTGTLQETQYF	TGTGCCAGCAGCCCCACCGGGACACTGCAAGAGACCCAGTACTTC
NA	TRBV7-9	TRBJ2-5	few	CASSDPGETQYF	TGTGCCAGCAGCGATCCCGGGGAGACCCAGTACTTC
TRBD2	TRBV7-3	TRBJ2-1	NA	CASSFASGGYNEQFF	TGTGCCAGCAGCTTCGCTAGCGGGGGTTACAATGAGCAGTTCTTC
TRBD2	TRBV5-4	TRBJ2-1	NA	CASSWGGVNEQFF	TGTGCCAGCAGCTGGGGGGGTGTCAATGAGCAGTTCTTC
NA	TRBV5-6	TRBJ2-5	NA	CASSWNYRAYQETQYF	TGTGCCAGCAGCTGGAATTACCGGGCCTACCAAGAGACCCAGTACTTC